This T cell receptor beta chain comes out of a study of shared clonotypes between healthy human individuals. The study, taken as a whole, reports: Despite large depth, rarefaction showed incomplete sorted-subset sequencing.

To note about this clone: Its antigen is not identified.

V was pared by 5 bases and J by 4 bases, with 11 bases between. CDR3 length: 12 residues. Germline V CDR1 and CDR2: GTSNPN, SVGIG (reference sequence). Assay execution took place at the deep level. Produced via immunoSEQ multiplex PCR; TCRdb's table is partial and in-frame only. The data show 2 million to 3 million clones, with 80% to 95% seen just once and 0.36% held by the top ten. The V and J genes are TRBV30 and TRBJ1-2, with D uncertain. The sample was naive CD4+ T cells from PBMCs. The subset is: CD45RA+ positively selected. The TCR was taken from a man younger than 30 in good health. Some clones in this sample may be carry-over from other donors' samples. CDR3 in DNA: TGTGCCTGGGTCGAGAACAGCTATGGCTACACCTTC. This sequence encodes CAWVENSYGYTF.